This T cell receptor beta chain was observed in a study of tumor-infiltrating lymphocytes in primary liver carcinoma. Study outcomes and limitations: Between tumor regions, pairs overlapped more than tumor-adjacent and tumor-blood pairs did. Only about 7.5-24% of top clones appeared in all five tumor regions.

To note about this clonotype: The target antigen is unknown.

The CDR3 extends over 13 amino acids. V shed 7 bases and J shed 8 bases, with 14 bases lying between them. Starting material of roughly 0.45 ug total RNA yielded TCR beta cDNA via a constant-region primer. ARM-PCR, slightly modified, supplied the TCR beta libraries through three nested multiplex PCR rounds. The opening two PCR rounds, ten to eleven cycles each, paired TRBV1-TRBV30 forward primers with a C-beta reverse primer. One entry per CDR3 protein results from TCRdb running MiXCR on the multiplex PCR reads. The sample lists 40,000 to 50,000 distinct CDR3 sequences, around 79% occurring once. DNA and RNA were both co-extracted from about 19-30 mg of bulk tissue that had not been sorted. Each sampled tumor had five separate regions taken from it.

The V gene is TRBV12-3 or TRBV12-4, the J gene TRBJ1-4, with D perhaps TRBD1 (6 bases). The sample consisted of liver tumor tissue from sampling region 3. Subset denoted: tumor region T3, left-lateral pole. The clonotype comes from a man aged 35 to 55 with primary liver carcinoma and hepatitis B virus infection. This chain's CDR3 is CASMLGHCEKLFF. For the CDR3, the DNA is TGTGCCAGCATGCTGGGACACTGCGAAAAACTGTTTTTT.